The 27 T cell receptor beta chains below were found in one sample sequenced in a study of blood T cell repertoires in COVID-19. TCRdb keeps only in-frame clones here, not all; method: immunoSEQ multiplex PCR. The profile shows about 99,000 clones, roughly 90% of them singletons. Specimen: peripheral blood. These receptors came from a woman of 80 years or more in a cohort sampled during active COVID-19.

This CDR3 is CATSLTGNTEAFF. The CDR3 nucleotides read TGTGCCACCAGCCTGACAGGGAACACTGAAGCTTTCTTT. The rearrangement links TRBV10-3 to TRBJ1-1; the D gene is possibly TRBD1 (6 bases). This CDR3 spans 13 amino acids. Between the trimmed V and J ends, which lost 10 bases and 1 base, there was a span of 13 bases. CDR1 and CDR2 from the germline V gene are ENHRY and SYGVKD.

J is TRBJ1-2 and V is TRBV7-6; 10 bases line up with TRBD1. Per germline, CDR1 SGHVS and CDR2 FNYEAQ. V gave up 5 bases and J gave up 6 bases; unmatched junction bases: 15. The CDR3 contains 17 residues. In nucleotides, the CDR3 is TGTGCCAGCAGCAGCCTTGTTATAGGACAGGGGGGCCATGGCTACACCTTC. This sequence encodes CASSSLVIGQGGHGYTF.

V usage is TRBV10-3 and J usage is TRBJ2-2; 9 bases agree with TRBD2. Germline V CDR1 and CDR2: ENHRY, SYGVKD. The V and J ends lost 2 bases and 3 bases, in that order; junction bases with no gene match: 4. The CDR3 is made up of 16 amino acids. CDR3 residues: CAISEAGGLHTGELFF. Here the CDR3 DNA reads TGTGCCATCAGTGAGGCGGGGGGGCTCCACACCGGGGAGCTGTTTTTT.

The CDR3 DNA is TGTGCCAGCAGCTCCGGGCCCTCCCATGGGACAGGGAGAGGGGAGCAGTACTTC. Amino acid sequence: CASSSGPSHGTGRGEQYF. The gene calls are TRBV5-6 and TRBJ2-7; TRBD1 matches 9 bases. The germline gives CDR1 SGHDT, CDR2 YYEEEE. The ends lost 3 bases at V and 7 bases at J; junction bases unmatched: 20. CDR3 size: 18 residues.

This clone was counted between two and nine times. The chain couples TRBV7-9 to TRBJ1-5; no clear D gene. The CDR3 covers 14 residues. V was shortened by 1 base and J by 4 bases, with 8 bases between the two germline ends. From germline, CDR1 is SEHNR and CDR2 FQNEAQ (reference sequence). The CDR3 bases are TGTGCCAGCAGCTTAGTGGGAGCTAATCAGCCCCAGCATTTT. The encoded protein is CASSLVGANQPQHF.

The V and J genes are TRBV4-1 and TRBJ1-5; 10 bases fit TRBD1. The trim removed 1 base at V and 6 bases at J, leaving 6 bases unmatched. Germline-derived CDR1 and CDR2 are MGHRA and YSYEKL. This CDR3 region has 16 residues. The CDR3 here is CASSQGMGQGFQPQHF. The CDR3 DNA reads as TGCGCCAGCAGCCAAGGTATGGGACAGGGGTTTCAGCCCCAGCATTTT.

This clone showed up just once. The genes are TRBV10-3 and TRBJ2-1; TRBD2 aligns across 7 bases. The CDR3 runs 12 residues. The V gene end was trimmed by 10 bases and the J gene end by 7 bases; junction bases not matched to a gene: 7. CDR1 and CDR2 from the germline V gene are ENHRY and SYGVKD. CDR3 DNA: TGTGCCACCTCCCGCGGGGGAAATGAGCAGTTCTTC. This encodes CATSRGGNEQFF.

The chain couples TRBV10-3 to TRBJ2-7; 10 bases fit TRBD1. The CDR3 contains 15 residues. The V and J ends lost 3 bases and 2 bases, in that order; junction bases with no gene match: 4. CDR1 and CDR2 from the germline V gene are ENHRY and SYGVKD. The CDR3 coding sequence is TGTGCCATCAGTGAAGGGACAGGGGCCCCCTACGAGCAGTACTTC. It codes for CAISEGTGAPYEQYF.

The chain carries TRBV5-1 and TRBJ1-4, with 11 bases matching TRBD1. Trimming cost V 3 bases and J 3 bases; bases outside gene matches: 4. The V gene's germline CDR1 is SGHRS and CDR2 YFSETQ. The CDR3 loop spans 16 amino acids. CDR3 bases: TGCGCCAGCAGCTCCCGGACAGGGGGCCCTAATGAAAAACTGTTTTTT. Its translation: CASSSRTGGPNEKLFF.

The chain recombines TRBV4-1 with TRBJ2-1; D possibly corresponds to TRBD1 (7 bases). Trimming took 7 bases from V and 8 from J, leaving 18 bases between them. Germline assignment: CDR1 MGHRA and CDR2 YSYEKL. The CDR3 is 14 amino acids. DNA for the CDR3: TGCGCCAGCAACCGACTAGGGGGCGGCGATGAGCAGTTCTTC. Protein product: CASNRLGGGDEQFF.

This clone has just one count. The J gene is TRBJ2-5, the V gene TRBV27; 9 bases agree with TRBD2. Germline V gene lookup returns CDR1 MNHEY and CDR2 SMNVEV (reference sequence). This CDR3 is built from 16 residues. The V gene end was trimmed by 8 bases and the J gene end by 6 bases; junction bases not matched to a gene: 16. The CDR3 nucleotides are TGTGCCAGCCGTCAAACCGGGGCGGGAGGGCCTCAGACCCAGTACTTC. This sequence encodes CASRQTGAGGPQTQYF.

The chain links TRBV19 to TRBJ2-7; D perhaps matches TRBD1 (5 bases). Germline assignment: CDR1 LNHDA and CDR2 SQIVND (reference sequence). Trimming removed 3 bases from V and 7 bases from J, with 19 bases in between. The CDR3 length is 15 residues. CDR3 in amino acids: CASSIFPGKAWEQYF. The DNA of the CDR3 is TGTGCCAGTAGTATTTTCCCAGGGAAGGCATGGGAGCAGTACTTC.

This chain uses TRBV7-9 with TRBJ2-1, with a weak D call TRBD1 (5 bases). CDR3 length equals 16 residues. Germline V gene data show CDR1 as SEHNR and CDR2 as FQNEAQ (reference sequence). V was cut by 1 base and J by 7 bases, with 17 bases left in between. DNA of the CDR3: TGTGCCAGCAGCTTAGGTGGTCAGACCAAGGGGAATGAGCAGTTCTTC. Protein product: CASSLGGQTKGNEQFF.

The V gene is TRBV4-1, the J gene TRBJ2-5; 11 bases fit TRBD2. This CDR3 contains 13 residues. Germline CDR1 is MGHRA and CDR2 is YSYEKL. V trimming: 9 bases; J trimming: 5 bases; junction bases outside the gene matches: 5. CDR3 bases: TGCGCCAGTAGCGGGGGGGCCAGGGAGACCCAGTACTTC. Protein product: CASSGGARETQYF.

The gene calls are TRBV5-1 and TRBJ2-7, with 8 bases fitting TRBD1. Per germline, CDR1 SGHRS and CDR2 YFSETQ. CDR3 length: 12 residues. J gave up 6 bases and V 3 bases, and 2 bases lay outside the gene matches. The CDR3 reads CASSWTGREQYF. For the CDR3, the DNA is TGCGCCAGCAGCTGGACAGGGCGCGAGCAGTACTTC.

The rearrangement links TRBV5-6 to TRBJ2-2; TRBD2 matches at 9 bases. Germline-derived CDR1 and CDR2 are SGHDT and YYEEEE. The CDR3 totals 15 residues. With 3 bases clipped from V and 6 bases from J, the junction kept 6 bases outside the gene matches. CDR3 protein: CASSWWPSGAGELFF. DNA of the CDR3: TGTGCCAGCAGCTGGTGGCCTAGCGGGGCCGGGGAGCTGTTTTTT.

CDR3 sequence: CASSRHLAGGATQYF. In nucleotides, the CDR3 is TGTGCCAGCAGCAGACACCTAGCGGGGGGTGCGACCCAGTACTTC. The chain links TRBV6-2 or TRBV6-3 to TRBJ2-5, with 11 bases aligning to TRBD2. Germline V gives CDR1 MNHEY, CDR2 SVGEGT. V was pared by 6 bases and J by 7 bases, with 10 bases of the junction left unmatched. The CDR3 sequence is 15 residues long.

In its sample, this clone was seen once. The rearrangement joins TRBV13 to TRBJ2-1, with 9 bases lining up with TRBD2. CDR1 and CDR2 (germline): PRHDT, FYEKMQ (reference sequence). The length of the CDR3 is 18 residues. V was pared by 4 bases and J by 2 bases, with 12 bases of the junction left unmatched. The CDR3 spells CASSSIRVAGVTYNEQFF. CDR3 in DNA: TGTGCCAGCAGCTCCATTCGGGTAGCGGGGGTAACCTACAATGAGCAGTTCTTC.

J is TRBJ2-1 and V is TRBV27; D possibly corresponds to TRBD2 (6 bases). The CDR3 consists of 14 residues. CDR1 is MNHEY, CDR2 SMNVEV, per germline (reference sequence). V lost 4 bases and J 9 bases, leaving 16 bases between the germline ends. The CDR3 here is CASSWSVGGGEQFF. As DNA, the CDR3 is TGTGCCAGCAGTTGGAGTGTGGGGGGTGGTGAGCAGTTCTTC.

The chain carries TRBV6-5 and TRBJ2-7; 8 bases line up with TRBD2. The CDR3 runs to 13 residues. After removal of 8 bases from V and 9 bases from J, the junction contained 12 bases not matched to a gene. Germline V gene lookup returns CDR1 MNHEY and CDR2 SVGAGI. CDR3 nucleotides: TGTGCCAGCTCCTCGGCGGGAGGTCGGGGGCAGTACTTC. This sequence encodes CASSSAGGRGQYF.

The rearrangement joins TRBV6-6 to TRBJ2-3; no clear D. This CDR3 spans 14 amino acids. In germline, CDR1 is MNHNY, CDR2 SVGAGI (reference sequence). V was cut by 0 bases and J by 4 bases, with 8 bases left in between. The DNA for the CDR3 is TGTGCCAGCAGTTACTCGGCTAGTTCAGATACGCAGTATTTT. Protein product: CASSYSASSDTQYF.

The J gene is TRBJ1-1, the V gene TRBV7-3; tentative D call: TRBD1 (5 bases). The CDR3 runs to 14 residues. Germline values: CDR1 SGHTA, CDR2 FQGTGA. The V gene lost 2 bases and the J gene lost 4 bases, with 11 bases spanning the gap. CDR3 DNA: TGTGCCAGCAGCTTACTAGGGGCGAGCACTGAAGCTTTCTTT. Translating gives CASSLLGASTEAFF.

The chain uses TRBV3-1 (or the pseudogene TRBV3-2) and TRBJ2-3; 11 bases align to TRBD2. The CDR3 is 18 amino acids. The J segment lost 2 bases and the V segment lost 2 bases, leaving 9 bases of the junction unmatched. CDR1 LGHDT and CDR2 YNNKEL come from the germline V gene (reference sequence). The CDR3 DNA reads TGTGCCAGCAGCCAAACGTCCCTAGCGGGGGGACCCACAGATACGCAGTATTTT. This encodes CASSQTSLAGGPTDTQYF.

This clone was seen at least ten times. The CDR3 bases are TGTGCCAGCAGTTTAGACGGGGTTTCACCCCTCCACTTT. Protein product: CASSLDGVSPLHF. The chain carries TRBV12-3 or TRBV12-4 and TRBJ1-6; D not certain. Trimming removed 1 base from V and 9 bases from J, with 7 bases in between. CDR3 length: 13 residues.

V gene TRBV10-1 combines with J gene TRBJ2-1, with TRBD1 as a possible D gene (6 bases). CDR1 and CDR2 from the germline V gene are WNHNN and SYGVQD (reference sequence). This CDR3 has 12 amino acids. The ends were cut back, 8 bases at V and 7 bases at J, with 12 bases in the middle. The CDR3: CASAGTQNEQFF. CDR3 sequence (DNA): TGCGCCAGCGCCGGGACACAGAATGAGCAGTTCTTC.

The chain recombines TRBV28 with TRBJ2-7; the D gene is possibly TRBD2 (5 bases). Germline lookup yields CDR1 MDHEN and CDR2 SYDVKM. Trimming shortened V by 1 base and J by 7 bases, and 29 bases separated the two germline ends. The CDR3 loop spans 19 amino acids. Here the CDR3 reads CASSLSSSHGRVGGREQYF. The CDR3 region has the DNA TGTGCCAGCAGTTTATCCTCGTCCCACGGCCGAGTAGGAGGTAGAGAGCAGTACTTC.

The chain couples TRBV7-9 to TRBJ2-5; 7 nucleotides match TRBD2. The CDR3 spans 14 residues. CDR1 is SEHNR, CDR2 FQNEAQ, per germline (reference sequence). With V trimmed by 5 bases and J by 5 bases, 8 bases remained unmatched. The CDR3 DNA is TGTGCCAGCAGCCCCCGGACTAGGTCGGAGACCCAGTACTTC. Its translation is CASSPRTRSETQYF.